The clone carrying this T cell receptor (beta chain) showed up many times. Its antigen is unknown. From germline, CDR1 is MNHEY and CDR2 SVGAGI. V shed 2 bases and J shed 4 bases, with 12 bases lying between them. The CDR3 totals 15 residues. From the 5' RACE reads, TCRdb called clonotypes with MiXCR, one entry per CDR3 protein. The sample shows approximately 630,000 distinct CDR3 sequences, under 8.5% of them seen only once. The entry originates in a study of identical twins. Overall study findings and caveats: Out-of-frame alpha sequences common to twins exhibited a surplus of low generation probability.

These data are also associated with another study on yellow fever vaccine responses in identical twins.

The chain employs TRBV6-5 and TRBJ2-1, with a weak D call TRBD1 (5 bases). The clonotype comes from a woman aged 18 to 35 in good health. Sequenced material: PBMCs. The CDR3 region is CASSYRAGIYNEQFF. CDR3 nucleotide sequence: TGTGCCAGCAGTTACAGGGCAGGGATTTACAATGAGCAGTTCTTC.